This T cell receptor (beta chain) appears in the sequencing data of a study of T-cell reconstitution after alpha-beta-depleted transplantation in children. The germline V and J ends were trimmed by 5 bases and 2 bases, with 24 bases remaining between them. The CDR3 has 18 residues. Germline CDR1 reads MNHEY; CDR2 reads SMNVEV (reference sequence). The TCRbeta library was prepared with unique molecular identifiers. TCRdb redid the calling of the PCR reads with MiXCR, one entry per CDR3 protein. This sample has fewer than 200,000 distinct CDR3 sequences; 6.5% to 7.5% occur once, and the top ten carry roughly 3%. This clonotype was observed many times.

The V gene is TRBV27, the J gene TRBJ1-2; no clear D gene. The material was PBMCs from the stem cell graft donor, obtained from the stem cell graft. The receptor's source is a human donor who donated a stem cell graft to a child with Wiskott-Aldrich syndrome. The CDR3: CASSPNSPWRDTNYGYTF. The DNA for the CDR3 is TGTGCCAGCAGTCCAAACTCCCCGTGGAGAGATACAAACTATGGCTACACCTTC.